This TCR beta chain came from a study of T-cell reconstitution after alpha-beta-depleted transplantation in children. Unique molecular identifiers were used to barcode this TCRbeta library. TCRdb re-derived calls from the PCR reads in MiXCR, one entry per CDR3 protein. The sample includes around 70,000 distinct CDR3 sequences, roughly 10% of them seen just once. From germline, CDR1 is SGHTA and CDR2 FQGNSA. V shed 6 bases and J 2 bases; nucleotides not matched to a gene: 9. The CDR3 consists of 15 residues. In this sample, this clonotype turned up once. Its antigen is not identified. The study, taken as a whole, reports: After one year, T-cell counts and TCRbeta diversity mostly came from new T cells. Reportedly, roughly two months post-transplant, alpha-beta T cells arose from several hundred expanded graft clones.

This receptor was identified in a boy younger than 18 with acute myeloid leukemia, due to receive a stem cell transplant. The source was PBMCs, collected before TCRalphabeta/CD19-depleted stem cell transplant. V gene TRBV7-2 combines with J gene TRBJ2-7; 8 bases are a match to TRBD2. The chain's CDR3 is CASRSFAGGPYEQYF. CDR3 nucleotides: TGTGCCAGCAGGTCCTTCGCGGGAGGTCCCTACGAGCAGTACTTC.